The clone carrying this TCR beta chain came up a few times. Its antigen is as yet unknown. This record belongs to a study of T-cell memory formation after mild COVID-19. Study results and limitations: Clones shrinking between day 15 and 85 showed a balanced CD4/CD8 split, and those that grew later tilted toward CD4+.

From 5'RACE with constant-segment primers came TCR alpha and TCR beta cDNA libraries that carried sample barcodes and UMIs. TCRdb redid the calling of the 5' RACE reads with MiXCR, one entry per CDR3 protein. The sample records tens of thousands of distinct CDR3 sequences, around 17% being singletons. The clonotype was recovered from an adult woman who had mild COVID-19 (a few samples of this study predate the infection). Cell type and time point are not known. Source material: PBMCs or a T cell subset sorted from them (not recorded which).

CDR3 nucleotide sequence: TGTGCCAGCAGCCCAAGGACAGGGGGCAGTTTCAATGAGCAGTTCTTC. Translation gives CASSPRTGGSFNEQFF. J is TRBJ2-1 and V is TRBV7-9; TRBD1 aligns across 11 bases. The CDR3 is made up of 16 amino acids. Trimming cost V 5 bases and J 6 bases; bases outside gene matches: 9. Germline assignment: CDR1 SEHNR and CDR2 FQNEAQ (reference sequence).